This T cell receptor (beta chain) was observed in a study of OX40 agonist ivuxolimab in advanced cancers. About the study: Across the patients, intravenous ivuxolimab was delivered every 2 weeks at 0.01 to 10 mg/kg. Under the entry rules, prior anti-PD-1, anti-PD-L1 or anti-CTLA-4 therapy was allowed, and about 38% had some. Study-level results: In general, CD8+ T cells held more expanded clones than CD4+ did, on average. Some nonresponders also had low normalized T-cell clonal expansion.

TCRdb's table, derived via immunoSEQ multiplex PCR, lists solely in-frame clones and lacks some. The repertoire holds around 24,000 clones, with 65% to 85% as singletons. About this clone: Its specificity is not known.

The CDR3 extends over 16 amino acids. CDR1 SQVTM and CDR2 ANQGSEA come from the germline V gene. The V gene end was trimmed by 5 bases and the J gene end by 0 bases; junction bases not matched to a gene: 5. The receptor comes from an adult with an advanced solid tumor such as melanoma, head and neck, liver or kidney cancer. J is TRBJ2-1 and V is TRBV29-1; 12 bases match TRBD2. Sequencing was performed on CD4+ or CD8+ T cells sorted from blood, taken in a trial of the OX40 agonist ivuxolimab. In DNA, the CDR3 is TGCAGCGTTATACTAGCGGGAGGCCTCTCCTACAATGAGCAGTTCTTC. Its translation: CSVILAGGLSYNEQFF.